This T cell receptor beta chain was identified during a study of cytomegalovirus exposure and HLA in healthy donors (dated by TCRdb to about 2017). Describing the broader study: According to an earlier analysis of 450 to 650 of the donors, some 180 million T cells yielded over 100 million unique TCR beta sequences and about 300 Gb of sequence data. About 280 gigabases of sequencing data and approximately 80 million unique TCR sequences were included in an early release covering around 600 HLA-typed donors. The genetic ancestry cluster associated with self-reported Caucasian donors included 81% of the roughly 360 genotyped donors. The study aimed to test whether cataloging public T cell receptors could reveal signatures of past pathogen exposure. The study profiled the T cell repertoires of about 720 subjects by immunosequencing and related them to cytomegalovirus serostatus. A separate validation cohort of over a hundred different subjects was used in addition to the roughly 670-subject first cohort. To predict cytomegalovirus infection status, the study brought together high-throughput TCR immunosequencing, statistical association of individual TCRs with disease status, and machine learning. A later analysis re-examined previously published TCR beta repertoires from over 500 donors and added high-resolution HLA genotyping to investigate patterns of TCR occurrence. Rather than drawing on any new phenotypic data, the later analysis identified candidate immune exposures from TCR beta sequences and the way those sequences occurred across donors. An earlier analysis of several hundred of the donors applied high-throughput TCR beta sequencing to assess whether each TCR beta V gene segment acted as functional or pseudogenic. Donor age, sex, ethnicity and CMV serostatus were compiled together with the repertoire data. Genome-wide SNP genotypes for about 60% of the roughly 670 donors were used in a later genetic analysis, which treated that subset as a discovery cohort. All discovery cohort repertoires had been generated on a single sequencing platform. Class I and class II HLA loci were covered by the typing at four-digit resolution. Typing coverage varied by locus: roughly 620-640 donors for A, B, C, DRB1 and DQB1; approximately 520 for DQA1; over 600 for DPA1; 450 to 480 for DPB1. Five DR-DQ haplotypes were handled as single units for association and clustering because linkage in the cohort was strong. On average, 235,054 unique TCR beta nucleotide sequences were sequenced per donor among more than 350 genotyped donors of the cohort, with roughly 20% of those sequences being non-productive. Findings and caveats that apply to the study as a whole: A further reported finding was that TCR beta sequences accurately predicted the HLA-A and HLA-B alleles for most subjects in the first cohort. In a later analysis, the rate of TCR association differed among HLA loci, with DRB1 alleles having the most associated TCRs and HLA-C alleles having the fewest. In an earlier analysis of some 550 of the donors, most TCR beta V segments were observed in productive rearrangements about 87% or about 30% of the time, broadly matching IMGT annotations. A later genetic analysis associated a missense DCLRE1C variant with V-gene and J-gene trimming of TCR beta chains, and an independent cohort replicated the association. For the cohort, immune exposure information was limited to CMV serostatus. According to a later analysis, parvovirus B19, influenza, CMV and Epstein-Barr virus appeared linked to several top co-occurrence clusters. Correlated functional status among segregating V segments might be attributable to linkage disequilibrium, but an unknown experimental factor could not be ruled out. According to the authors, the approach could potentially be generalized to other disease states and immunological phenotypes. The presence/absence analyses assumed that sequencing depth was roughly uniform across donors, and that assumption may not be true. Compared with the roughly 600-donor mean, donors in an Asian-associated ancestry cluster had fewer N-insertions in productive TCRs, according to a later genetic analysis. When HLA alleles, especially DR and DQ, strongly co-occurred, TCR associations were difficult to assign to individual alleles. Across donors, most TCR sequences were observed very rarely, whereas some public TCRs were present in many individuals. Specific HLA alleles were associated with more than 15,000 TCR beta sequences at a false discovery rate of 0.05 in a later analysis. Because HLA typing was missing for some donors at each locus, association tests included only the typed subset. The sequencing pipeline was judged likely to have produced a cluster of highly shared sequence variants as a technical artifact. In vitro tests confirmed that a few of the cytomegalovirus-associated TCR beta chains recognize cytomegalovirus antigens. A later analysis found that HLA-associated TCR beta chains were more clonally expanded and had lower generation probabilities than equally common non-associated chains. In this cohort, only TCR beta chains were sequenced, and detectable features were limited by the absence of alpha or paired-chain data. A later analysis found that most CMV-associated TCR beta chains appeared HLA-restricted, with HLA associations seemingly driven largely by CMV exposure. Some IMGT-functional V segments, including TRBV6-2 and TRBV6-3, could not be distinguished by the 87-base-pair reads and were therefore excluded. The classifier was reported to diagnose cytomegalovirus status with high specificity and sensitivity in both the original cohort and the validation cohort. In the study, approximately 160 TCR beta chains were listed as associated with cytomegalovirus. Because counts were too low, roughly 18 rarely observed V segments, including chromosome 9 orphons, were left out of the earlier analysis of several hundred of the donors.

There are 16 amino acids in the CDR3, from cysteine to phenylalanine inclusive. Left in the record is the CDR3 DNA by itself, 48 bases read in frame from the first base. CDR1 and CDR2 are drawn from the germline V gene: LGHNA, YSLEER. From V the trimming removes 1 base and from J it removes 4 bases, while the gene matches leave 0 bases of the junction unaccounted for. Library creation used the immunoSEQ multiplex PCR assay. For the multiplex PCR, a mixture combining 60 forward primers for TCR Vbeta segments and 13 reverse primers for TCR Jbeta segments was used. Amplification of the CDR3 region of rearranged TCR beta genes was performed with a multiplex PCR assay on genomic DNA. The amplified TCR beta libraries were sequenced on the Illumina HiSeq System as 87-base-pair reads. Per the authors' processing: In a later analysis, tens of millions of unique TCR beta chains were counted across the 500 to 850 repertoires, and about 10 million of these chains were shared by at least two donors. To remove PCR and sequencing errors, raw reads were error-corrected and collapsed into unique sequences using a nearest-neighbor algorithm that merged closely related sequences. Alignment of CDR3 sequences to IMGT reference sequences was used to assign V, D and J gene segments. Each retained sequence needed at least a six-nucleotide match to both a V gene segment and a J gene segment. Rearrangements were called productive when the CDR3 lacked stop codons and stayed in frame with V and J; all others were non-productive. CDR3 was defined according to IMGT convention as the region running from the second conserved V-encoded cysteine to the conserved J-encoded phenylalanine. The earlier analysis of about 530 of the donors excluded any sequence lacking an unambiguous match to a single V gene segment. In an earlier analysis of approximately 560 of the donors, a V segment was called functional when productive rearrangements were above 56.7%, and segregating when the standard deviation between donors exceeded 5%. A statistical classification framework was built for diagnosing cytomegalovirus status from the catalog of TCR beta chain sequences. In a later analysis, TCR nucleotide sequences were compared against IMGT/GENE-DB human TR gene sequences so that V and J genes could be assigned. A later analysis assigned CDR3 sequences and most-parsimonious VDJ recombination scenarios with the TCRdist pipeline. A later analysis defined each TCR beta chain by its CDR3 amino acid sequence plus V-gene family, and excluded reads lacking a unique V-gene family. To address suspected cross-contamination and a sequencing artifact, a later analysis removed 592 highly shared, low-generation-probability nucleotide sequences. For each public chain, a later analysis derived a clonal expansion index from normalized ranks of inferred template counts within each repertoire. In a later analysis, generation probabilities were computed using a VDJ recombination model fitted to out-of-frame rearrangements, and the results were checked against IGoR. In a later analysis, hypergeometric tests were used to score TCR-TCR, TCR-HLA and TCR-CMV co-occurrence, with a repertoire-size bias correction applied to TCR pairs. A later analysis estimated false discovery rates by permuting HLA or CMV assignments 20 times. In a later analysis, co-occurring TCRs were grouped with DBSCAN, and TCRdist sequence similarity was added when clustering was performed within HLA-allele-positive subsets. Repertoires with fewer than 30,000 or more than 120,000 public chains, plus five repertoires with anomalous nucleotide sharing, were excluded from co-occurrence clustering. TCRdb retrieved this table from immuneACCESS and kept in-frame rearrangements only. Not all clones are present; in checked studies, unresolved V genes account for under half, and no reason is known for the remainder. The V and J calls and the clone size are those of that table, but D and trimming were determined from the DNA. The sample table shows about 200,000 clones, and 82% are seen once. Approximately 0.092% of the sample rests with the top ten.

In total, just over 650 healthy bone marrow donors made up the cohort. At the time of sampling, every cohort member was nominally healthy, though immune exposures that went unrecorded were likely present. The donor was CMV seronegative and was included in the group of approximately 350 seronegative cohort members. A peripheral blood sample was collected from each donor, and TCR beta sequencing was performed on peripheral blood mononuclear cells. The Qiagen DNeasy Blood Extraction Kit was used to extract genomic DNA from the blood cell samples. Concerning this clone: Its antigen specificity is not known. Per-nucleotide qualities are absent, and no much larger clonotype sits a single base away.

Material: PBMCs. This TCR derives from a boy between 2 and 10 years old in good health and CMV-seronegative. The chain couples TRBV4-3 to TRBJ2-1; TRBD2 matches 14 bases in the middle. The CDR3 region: CASSQGLAGGYNEQFF. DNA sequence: TGCGCCAGCAGCCAAGGACTAGCGGGGGGGTACAATGAGCAGTTCTTC.